A selection of T cell receptor beta chains follows, all from one sample in a study of TIL therapy for anti-PD-1-resistant metastatic lung cancer. TCRdb keeps only in-frame clones here, not all; method: immunoSEQ multiplex PCR. The sample records about 60,000 clones, around 86% being singletons. Sequenced material: blood, taken at baseline. Source of these receptors: a person aged 30 to 80 with non-small cell lung cancer. The CDR3 runs from the conserved cysteine through the conserved F or W. Each record gives: J gene, D gene, V gene, clone size, CDR3 DNA, CDR3 protein. A D gene is named only where the DNA matches it firmly. Clone size is not always given. Where it is, it says once, few, many or a class for expanded clones.

J gene: TRBJ1-4
D gene: .
V gene: TRBV6-5
clone size: .
CDR3 DNA: TGTGCCAGCAGCCAGAGACCACAGGGAGAAAAACTGTTTTTT
CDR3 protein: CASSQRPQGEKLFF

J gene: TRBJ2-1
D gene: TRBD2
V gene: TRBV30
clone size: once
CDR3 DNA: TGTGCCTGGGGACTAGTATTGGGCAATGAGCAGTTCTTC
CDR3 protein: CAWGLVLGNEQFF

J gene: TRBJ2-7
D gene: .
V gene: TRBV11-2
clone size: .
CDR3 DNA: TGTGCCAGCAGCTTGGTCAGGGGGGCCTACGAGCAGTACTTC
CDR3 protein: CASSLVRGAYEQYF

J gene: TRBJ1-1
D gene: .
V gene: TRBV30
clone size: .
CDR3 DNA: TGTGCCTGGAGCCGACAGCTGAACACTGAAGCTTTCTTT
CDR3 protein: CAWSRQLNTEAFF

J gene: TRBJ1-2
D gene: .
V gene: TRBV19
clone size: once
CDR3 DNA: TGTGCCAGTAGTATAGGAATAGTTGTCAGGGAAGGAGGCGGCTACACCTTC
CDR3 protein: CASSIGIVVREGGGYTF

J gene: TRBJ2-1
D gene: .
V gene: TRBV7-8
clone size: .
CDR3 DNA: TGTGCCAGCAGCTTAGCGGTAGGGGGAGGGGATGAGCAGTTCTTC
CDR3 protein: CASSLAVGGGDEQFF

J gene: TRBJ1-2
D gene: .
V gene: TRBV10-3
clone size: once
CDR3 DNA: TGTGCCATCAGTGACAGAGGGGACTATGGCTACACCTTC
CDR3 protein: CAISDRGDYGYTF

J gene: TRBJ1-2
D gene: .
V gene: TRBV11-2
clone size: .
CDR3 DNA: TGTGCCAGCAGCTTAGATAATCTTGGTGTCTATGGCTACACCTTC
CDR3 protein: CASSLDNLGVYGYTF

J gene: TRBJ1-1
D gene: .
V gene: TRBV30
clone size: .
CDR3 DNA: TGTGCCTGGAGTGTTGGAGGGTATGGGAAGAACACTGAAGCTTTCTTT
CDR3 protein: CAWSVGGYGKNTEAFF

J gene: TRBJ2-3
D gene: TRBD2
V gene: TRBV9
clone size: .
CDR3 DNA: TGTGCCAGCAGCGGCCCGGGACTAGCGGGGCCCTACACAGATACGCAGTATTTT
CDR3 protein: CASSGPGLAGPYTDTQYF

J gene: TRBJ1-3
D gene: .
V gene: TRBV7-2
clone size: .
CDR3 DNA: TGTGCCAGCTCCTCTGGAAACACCATATATTTT
CDR3 protein: CASSSGNTIYF

J gene: TRBJ1-1
D gene: .
V gene: TRBV7-9
clone size: .
CDR3 DNA: TGTGCCAGCAGCTTAGGATTGCAGGGTGGGACTGAAGCTTTCTTT
CDR3 protein: CASSLGLQGGTEAFF

J gene: TRBJ1-5
D gene: .
V gene: TRBV18
clone size: .
CDR3 DNA: TGTGCCAGCTCACCAAGGAGCACGGACGATCAGCCCCAGCATTTT
CDR3 protein: CASSPRSTDDQPQHF

J gene: TRBJ1-1
D gene: .
V gene: TRBV6-5
clone size: .
CDR3 DNA: TGTGCCAGCGGGGAGGTTGTGGGCACTGAAGCTTTCTTT
CDR3 protein: CASGEVVGTEAFF

J gene: TRBJ2-1
D gene: .
V gene: TRBV7-3
clone size: .
CDR3 DNA: TGTGCCAGCAGCTTAACCCGGAACAATGAGCAGTTCTTC
CDR3 protein: CASSLTRNNEQFF

J gene: TRBJ2-5
D gene: .
V gene: TRBV28
clone size: few
CDR3 DNA: TGTGCCAGCAGTCCCCCCAAAAGCCAGCGGGTGATTATACAAGAGACCCAGTACTTC
CDR3 protein: CASSPPKSQRVIIQETQYF

J gene: TRBJ1-6
D gene: .
V gene: TRBV5-4
clone size: few
CDR3 DNA: TGTGCCAGCAGCTACGATAATTCACCCCTCCACTTT
CDR3 protein: CASSYDNSPLHF

J gene: TRBJ2-2
D gene: .
V gene: TRBV27
clone size: .
CDR3 DNA: TGTGCCAGCAGTTCCGCTGGACTATCCACCGGGGAGCTGTTTTTT
CDR3 protein: CASSSAGLSTGELFF

J gene: TRBJ1-1
D gene: TRBD1
V gene: TRBV9
clone size: few
CDR3 DNA: TGTGCCAGCAGCCCGTCGGGACAGAGCAACACTGAAGCTTTCTTT
CDR3 protein: CASSPSGQSNTEAFF

J gene: TRBJ2-1
D gene: TRBD2
V gene: TRBV28
clone size: .
CDR3 DNA: TGTGCCAGCAGGTTAGCGGGAGTTAACTACAATGAGCAGTTCTTC
CDR3 protein: CASRLAGVNYNEQFF

J gene: TRBJ2-7
D gene: TRBD1
V gene: TRBV27
clone size: .
CDR3 DNA: TGTGCCAGCAGACCTACCGGGACAGGAACCTACGAGCAGTACTTC
CDR3 protein: CASRPTGTGTYEQYF

J gene: TRBJ1-1
D gene: .
V gene: TRBV5-6
clone size: .
CDR3 DNA: TGTGCCAGCAGCTTGAACAGGGCCAACACTGAAGCTTTCTTT
CDR3 protein: CASSLNRANTEAFF

J gene: TRBJ2-7
D gene: TRBD1
V gene: TRBV6-5
clone size: .
CDR3 DNA: TGTGCCAGCGGACAGGGAGCAACCTACGAGCAGTACTTC
CDR3 protein: CASGQGATYEQYF

J gene: TRBJ2-1
D gene: .
V gene: TRBV7-9
clone size: .
CDR3 DNA: TGTGCCAGCAGCTTTAGGCAGGGGTCTTTCAATGAGCAGTTCTTC
CDR3 protein: CASSFRQGSFNEQFF

J gene: TRBJ1-4
D gene: .
V gene: TRBV5-1
clone size: .
CDR3 DNA: TGCGCCAGCAGCTTTGGGGCAACTAATGAAAAACTGTTTTTT
CDR3 protein: CASSFGATNEKLFF

J gene: TRBJ1-2
D gene: TRBD1
V gene: TRBV7-2
clone size: .
CDR3 DNA: TGTGCCAGCAGCCGGGACAGAGAGAACTATGGCTACACCTTC
CDR3 protein: CASSRDRENYGYTF

J gene: TRBJ1-5
D gene: .
V gene: TRBV27
clone size: .
CDR3 DNA: TGTGCCAGCAGACTTGACAGCCATGGGCAGCCCCAGCATTTT
CDR3 protein: CASRLDSHGQPQHF

J gene: TRBJ1-1
D gene: .
V gene: TRBV29-1
clone size: .
CDR3 DNA: TGCAGCGTTGAACCACCGGGACAAGCGGAAGCTTTCTTT
CDR3 protein: CSVEPPGQAEAFF

J gene: TRBJ2-3
D gene: TRBD2
V gene: TRBV5-1
clone size: .
CDR3 DNA: TGCGCCAGCAGGTCCCTAGCGGGGGGAACAGATACGCAGTATTTT
CDR3 protein: CASRSLAGGTDTQYF

J gene: TRBJ1-1
D gene: .
V gene: TRBV5-6
clone size: .
CDR3 DNA: TGTGCCAGCAGCTCGGGGCGCGTACCATCGGGGCATAACACTGAAGCTTTCTTT
CDR3 protein: CASSSGRVPSGHNTEAFF

J gene: TRBJ2-7
D gene: .
V gene: TRBV7-8
clone size: .
CDR3 DNA: TGTGCCAGCAGCACCGGGGGCAGGGGTGGCCCCTACGAGCAGTACTTC
CDR3 protein: CASSTGGRGGPYEQYF

J gene: TRBJ2-4
D gene: TRBD2
V gene: TRBV7-3
clone size: .
CDR3 DNA: TGTGCCAGCAGCGCCGGACTAGCGGGTCTTCCGGCCAAAAACATTCAGTACTTC
CDR3 protein: CASSAGLAGLPAKNIQYF